This TCR beta chain originates from a study of Graves' ophthalmopathy and Graves' hyperthyroidism. RNA transcripts provided the template for amplifying TCR beta CDR3 regions. A first-round RT-PCR used HTBI primers, followed by a second-round multiplex PCR. A single record per CDR3 protein comes from TCRdb applying MiXCR to the multiplex PCR reads. The sample contains tens of thousands of distinct CDR3 sequences, less than 50% of which appear only once. This CDR3 contains 16 residues. CDR1 is SGHTA, CDR2 FQGNSA, per germline. The J segment lost 8 bases and the V segment lost 5 bases, leaving 11 bases of the junction unmatched. This clonotype was observed a handful of times. None of the included patients had other autoimmune diseases, uncontrolled infections, pregnancy or lactation, as these led to exclusion. Each diagnosis was determined on the basis of clinical symptoms, serum thyroxine, TRAb, thyroid ultrasound and orbital computed tomography.

The TCR was taken from an adult woman with stable Graves' hyperthyroidism. The material sequenced was peripheral blood. The chain has TRBV7-2 and TRBJ1-6; 8 positions match TRBD1. DNA for the CDR3: TGTGCCAGCAGCATATACAGGGGGACTATGGATTCACCCCTCCACTTT. It codes for CASSIYRGTMDSPLHF.